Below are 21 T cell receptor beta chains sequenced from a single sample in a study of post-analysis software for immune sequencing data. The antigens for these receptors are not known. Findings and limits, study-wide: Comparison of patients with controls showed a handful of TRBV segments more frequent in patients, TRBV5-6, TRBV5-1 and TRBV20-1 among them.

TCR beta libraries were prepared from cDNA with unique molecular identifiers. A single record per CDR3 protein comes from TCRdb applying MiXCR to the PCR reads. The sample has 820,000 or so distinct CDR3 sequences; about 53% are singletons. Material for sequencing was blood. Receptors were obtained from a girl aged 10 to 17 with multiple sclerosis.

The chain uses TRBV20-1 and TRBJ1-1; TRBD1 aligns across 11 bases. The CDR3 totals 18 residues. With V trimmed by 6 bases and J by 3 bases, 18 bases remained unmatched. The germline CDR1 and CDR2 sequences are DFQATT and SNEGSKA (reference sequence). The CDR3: CSAPGASDRGLWDTEAFF. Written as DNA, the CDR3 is TGCAGTGCCCCCGGCGCTTCGGACAGGGGGCTCTGGGACACTGAAGCTTTCTTT.

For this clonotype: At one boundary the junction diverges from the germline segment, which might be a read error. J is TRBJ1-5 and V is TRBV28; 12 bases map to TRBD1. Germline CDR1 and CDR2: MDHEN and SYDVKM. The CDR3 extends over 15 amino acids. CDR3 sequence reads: CASSFPGTGGQPQHF. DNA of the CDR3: TGTGCCAGTAGTTTTCCCGGGACAGGGGGCCAGCCCCAGCATTTT.

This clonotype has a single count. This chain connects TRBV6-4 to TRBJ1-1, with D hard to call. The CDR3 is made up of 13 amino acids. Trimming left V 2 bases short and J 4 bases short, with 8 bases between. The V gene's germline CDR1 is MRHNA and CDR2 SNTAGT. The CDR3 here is CASSDPRSTEAFF. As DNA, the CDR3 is TGTGCCAGCAGTGACCCACGGAGCACTGAAGCTTTCTTT.

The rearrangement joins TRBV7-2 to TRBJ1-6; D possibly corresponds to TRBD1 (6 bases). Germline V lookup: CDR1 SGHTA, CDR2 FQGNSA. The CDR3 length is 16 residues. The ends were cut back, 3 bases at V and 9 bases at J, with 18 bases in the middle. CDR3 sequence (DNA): TGTGCCAGCAGCTTTGGGGGGCAGGTGGTCGGTTCACCCCTCCACTTT. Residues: CASSFGGQVVGSPLHF.

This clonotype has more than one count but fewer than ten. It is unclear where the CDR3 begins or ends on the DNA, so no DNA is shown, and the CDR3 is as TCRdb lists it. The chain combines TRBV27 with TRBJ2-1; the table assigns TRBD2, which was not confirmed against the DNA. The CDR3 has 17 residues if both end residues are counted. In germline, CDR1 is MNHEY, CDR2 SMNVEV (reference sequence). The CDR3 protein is CASSFLSLREDQNEQFF.

The CDR3 reads CAISDKTGRLDNEQFF. The DNA for the CDR3 is TGTGCCATCAGTGACAAGACAGGGCGTTTAGACAATGAGCAGTTCTTC. The rearrangement links TRBV10-3 to TRBJ2-1; 7 nucleotides match TRBD1. V shed 3 bases, J shed 5 bases, and the junction held 10 bases outside the gene matches. The germline V gene has CDR1 ENHRY and CDR2 SYGVKD. This CDR3 has 16 amino acids.

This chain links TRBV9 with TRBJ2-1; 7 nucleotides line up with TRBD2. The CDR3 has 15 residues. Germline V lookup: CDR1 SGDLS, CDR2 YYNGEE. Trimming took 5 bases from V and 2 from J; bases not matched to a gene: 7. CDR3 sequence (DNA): TGTGCCAGCAGTGTAACCGGGACTACCTACAATGAGCAGTTCTTC. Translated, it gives CASSVTGTTYNEQFF. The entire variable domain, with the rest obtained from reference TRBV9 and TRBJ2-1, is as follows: DSGVTQTPKHLITATGQRVTLRCSPRSGDLSVYWYQQSLDQGLQFLIQYYNGEERAKGNILERFSAQQFPDLHSELNLSSLELGDSALYFCASSVTGTTYNEQFFGPGTRLTVL.

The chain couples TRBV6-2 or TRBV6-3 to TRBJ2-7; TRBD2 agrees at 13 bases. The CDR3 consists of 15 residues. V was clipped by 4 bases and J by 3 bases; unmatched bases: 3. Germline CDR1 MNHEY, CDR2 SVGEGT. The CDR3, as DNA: TGTGCCAGCAGTTTGGGACTAGCGGGAATCTACGAGCAGTACTTC. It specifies CASSLGLAGIYEQYF.

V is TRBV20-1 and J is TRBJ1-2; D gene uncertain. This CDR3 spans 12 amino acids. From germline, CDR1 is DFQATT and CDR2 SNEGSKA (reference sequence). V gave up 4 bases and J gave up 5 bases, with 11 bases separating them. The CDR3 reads CSANPGRYGYTF. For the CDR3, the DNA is TGCAGTGCTAACCCGGGCAGGTATGGCTACACCTTC.

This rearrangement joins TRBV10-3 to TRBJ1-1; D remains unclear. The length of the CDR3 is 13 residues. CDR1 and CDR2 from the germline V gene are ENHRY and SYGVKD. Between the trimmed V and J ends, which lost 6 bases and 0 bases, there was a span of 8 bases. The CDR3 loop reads CAIRQYMNTEAFF. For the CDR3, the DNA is TGTGCCATCAGGCAGTACATGAACACTGAAGCTTTCTTT.

Written as DNA, the CDR3 is TGTGCCAGCAGCTTAGCACCTTACAGGGACTCCGGAGTCTCAAGGGAGCAGTTCTTC. Its protein product is CASSLAPYRDSGVSREQFF. The chain recombines TRBV11-2 with TRBJ2-1; D tentatively reads TRBD1 or TRBD2 (6 bases each). Germline assignment: CDR1 SGHAT and CDR2 FQNNGV. The length of the CDR3 is 19 residues. Trimming stripped 1 base from V and 10 bases from J, with 29 bases between.

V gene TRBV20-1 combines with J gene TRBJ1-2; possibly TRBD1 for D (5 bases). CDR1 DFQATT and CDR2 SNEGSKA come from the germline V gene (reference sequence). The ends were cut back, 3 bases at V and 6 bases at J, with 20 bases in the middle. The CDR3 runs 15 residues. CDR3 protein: CSASRALPGQDGYTF. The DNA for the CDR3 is TGCAGTGCTAGCCGTGCCCTCCCAGGGCAAGATGGCTACACCTTC.

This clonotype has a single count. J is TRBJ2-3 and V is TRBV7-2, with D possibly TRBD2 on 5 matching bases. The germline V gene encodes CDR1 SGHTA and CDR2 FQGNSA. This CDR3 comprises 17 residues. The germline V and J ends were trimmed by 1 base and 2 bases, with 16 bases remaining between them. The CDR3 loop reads CASSLGVPSPYTDTQYF. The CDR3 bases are TGTGCCAGCAGCTTAGGGGTCCCTAGCCCATACACAGATACGCAGTATTTT. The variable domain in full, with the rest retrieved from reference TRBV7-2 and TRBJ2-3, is GAGVSQSPSNKVTEKGKDVELRCDPISGHTALYWYRQSLGQGLEFLIYFQGNSAPDKSGLPSDRFSAERTGGSVSTLTIQRTQQEDSAVYLCASSLGVPSPYTDTQYFGPGTRLTVL.

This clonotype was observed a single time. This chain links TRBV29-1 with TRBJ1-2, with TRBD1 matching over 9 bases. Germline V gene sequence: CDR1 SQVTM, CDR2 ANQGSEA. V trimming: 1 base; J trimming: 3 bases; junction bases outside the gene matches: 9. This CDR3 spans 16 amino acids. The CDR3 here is CSVEGVLDRGDYGYTF. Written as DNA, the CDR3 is TGCAGCGTTGAAGGGGTGTTGGACAGGGGCGACTATGGCTACACCTTC.

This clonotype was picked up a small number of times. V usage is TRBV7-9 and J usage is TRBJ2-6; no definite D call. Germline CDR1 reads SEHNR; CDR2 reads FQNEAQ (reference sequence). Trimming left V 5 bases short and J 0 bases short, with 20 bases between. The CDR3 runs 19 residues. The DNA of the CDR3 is TGTGCCAGCAGCCCGCCCGATGTATGGATTAGCTCTGGGGCCAACGTCCTGACTTTC. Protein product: CASSPPDVWISSGANVLTF. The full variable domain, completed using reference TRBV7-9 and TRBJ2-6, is DTGVSQNPRHKITKRGQNVTFRCDPISEHNRLYWYRQTLGQGPEFLTYFQNEAQLEKSRLLSDRFSAERPKGSFSTLEIQRTEQGDSAMYLCASSPPDVWISSGANVLTFGAGSRLTVL.

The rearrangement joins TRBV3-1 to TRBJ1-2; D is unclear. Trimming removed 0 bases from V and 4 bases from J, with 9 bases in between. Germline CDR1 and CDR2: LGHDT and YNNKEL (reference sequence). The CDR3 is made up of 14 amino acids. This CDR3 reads CASSQDASSYGYTF. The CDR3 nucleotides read TGTGCCAGCAGCCAAGATGCCAGTAGCTATGGCTACACCTTC.

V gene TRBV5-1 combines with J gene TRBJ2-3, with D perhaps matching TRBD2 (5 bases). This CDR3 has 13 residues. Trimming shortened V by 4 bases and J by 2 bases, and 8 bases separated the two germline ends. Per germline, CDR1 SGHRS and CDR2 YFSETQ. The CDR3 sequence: CASSAGLTDTQYF. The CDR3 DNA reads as TGCGCCAGCAGCGCGGGTCTCACAGATACGCAGTATTTT. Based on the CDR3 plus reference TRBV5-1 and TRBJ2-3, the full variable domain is KAGVTQTPRYLIKTRGQQVTLSCSPISGHRSVSWYQQTPGQGLQFLFEYFSETQRNKGNFPGRFSGRQFSNSRSEMNVSTLELGDSALYLCASSAGLTDTQYFGPGTRLTVL.

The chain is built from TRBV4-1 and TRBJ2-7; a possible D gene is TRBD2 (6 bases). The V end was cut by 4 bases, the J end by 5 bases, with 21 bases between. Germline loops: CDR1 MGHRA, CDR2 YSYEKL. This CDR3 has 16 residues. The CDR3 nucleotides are TGCGCCAGCAGCCCTTCACGGAGCGGGTGGGGCGACGAGCAGTACTTC. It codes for CASSPSRSGWGDEQYF.

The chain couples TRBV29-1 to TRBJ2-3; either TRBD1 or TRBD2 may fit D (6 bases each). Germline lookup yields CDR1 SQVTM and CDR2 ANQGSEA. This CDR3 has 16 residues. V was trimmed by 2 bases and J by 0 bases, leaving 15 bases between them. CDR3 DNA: TGCAGCGTTGAAAGCGGTAGGGGGGTTAGCACAGATACGCAGTATTTT. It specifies CSVESGRGVSTDTQYF.

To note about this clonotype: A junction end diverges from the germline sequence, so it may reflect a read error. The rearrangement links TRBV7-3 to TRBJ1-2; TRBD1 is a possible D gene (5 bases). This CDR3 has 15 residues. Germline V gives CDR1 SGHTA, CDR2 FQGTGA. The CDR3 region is CVSSERDGPNYGYTF. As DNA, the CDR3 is TGTGTCAGCAGCGAAAGGGACGGCCCTAACTATGGCTACACCTTC. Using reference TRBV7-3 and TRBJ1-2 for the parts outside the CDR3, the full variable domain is GAGVSQTPSNKVTEKGKYVELRCDPISGHTALYWYRQSLGQGPEFLIYFQGTGAADDSGLPNDRFFAVRPEGSVSTLKIQRTERGDSAVYLCVSSERDGPNYGYTFGSGTRLTVV.

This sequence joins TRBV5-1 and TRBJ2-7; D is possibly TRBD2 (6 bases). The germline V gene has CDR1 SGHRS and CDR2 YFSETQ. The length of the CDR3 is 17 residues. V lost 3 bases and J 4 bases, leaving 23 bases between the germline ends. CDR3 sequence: CASSSGGGTPDRYEQYF. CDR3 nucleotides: TGCGCCAGCAGCTCCGGCGGAGGGACCCCCGACCGTTACGAGCAGTACTTC.